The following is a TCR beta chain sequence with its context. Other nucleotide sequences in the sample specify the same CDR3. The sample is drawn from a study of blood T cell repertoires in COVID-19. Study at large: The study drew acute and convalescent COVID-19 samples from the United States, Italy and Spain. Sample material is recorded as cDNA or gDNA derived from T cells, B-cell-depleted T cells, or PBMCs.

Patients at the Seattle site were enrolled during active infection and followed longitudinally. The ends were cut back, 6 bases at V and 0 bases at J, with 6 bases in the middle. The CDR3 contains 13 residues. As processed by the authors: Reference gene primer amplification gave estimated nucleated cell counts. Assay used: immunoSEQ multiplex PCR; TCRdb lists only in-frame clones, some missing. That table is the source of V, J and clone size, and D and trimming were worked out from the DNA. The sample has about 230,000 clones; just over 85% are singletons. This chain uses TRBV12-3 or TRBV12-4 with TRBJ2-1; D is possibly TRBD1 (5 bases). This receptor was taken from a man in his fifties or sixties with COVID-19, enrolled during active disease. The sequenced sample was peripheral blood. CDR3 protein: CASSQGSYNEQFF. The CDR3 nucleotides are TGTGCCAGCAGCCAGGGCTCCTACAATGAGCAGTTCTTC.